The clone carrying this T cell receptor (beta chain) was picked up a small number of times. The antigen remains undetermined. TCRdb reprocessed the 5' RACE reads with MiXCR, giving one entry per CDR3 protein. Among nearly 650,000 distinct CDR3 sequences, just over 7% were seen once, and the ten largest hold around 1.6%. The CDR3 sequence is 15 residues long. Between the trimmed V and J ends, which lost 3 bases and 4 bases, there was a span of 18 bases. In germline, CDR1 is DFQATT, CDR2 SNEGSKA (reference sequence). In every case, the donor was a healthy Caucasian. This entry comes from a study of identical twins. Findings of the study overall: Shared out-of-frame alpha sequences (those common to twins) showed excess low generation probability. It was possible that invariant MAIT and iNKT cells partly confounded the zero-insertion analyses. Cord blood beta clonotypes that were abundant carried fewer insertions, and memory repertoires showed no such trend.

The sample also formed part of further work on yellow fever vaccine responses in identical twins.

V usage is TRBV20-1 and J usage is TRBJ1-2; a possible D gene is TRBD1 (6 bases). The receptor was isolated from a woman aged 18-29 years in good health. Sequencing was done on a sample of PBMCs. The CDR3 loop reads CSASHVMGGAYGYTF. The CDR3 DNA reads TGCAGTGCTAGCCACGTGATGGGGGGGGCCTATGGCTACACCTTC.